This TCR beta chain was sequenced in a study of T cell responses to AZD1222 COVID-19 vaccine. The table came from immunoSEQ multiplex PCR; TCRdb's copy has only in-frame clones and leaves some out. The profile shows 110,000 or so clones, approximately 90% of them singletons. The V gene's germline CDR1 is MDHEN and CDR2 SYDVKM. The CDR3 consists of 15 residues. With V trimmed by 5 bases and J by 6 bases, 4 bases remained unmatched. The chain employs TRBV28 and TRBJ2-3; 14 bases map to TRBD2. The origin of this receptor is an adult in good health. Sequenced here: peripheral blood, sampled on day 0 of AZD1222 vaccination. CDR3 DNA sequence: TGTGCCAGCAGTAGACTAGCGGGAGGGGCGGATACGCAGTATTTT. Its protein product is CASSRLAGGADTQYF.